Listed below are T cell receptor beta chains from one sample, sequenced in a study of long-term antiretroviral therapy in people with HIV. TCRdb's table, derived via immunoSEQ multiplex PCR, lists solely in-frame clones and lacks some. The table records tens of thousands of clones, around 93% of them present only once. The source was unsorted PBMCs, collected 5.3 years after starting antiretroviral therapy. The source is a man between 50 and 59 years old with HIV. The CDR3 runs from the conserved cysteine through the conserved F or W. Each record gives: V gene, D gene, clone size, J gene, CDR3 protein, CDR3 DNA. D genes are given only for firm matches. A row's size may be missing; if present it is once, few, many or a size class.

>TRBV6-5|TRBD1|.|TRBJ2-3
CASSYHTTGVPDTQYF
TGTGCCAGCAGTTACCACACGACAGGGGTCCCAGATACGCAGTATTTT
>TRBV7-7|TRBD1|.|TRBJ2-2
CASSSGQGAGELFF
TGTGCCAGCAGCTCGGGACAGGGGGCCGGGGAGCTGTTTTTT
>TRBV28|TRBD1|.|TRBJ1-2
CASSFDREVGYTF
TGTGCCAGCAGTTTCGACAGGGAGGTTGGCTACACCTTC
>TRBV4-1|.|.|TRBJ2-7
CASSQDLLGVNYEQYF
TGCGCCAGCAGCCAAGATTTGCTAGGGGTCAACTACGAGCAGTACTTC
>TRBV6-5|.|few|TRBJ1-1
CASSYSPTTGTEAFF
TGTGCCAGCAGTTACTCCCCCACGACGGGCACTGAAGCTTTCTTT
>TRBV10-2|TRBD1|.|TRBJ2-3
CASSVTGVSTDTQYF
TGCGCCAGCAGCGTTACAGGGGTTAGCACAGATACGCAGTATTTT
>TRBV5-1|TRBD1|.|TRBJ1-2
CASSLGTGAWDGYTF
TGCGCCAGCAGCTTGGGGACAGGGGCTTGGGATGGCTACACCTTC
>TRBV7-3|TRBD2|.|TRBJ2-1
CASSGGLGSYNEQFF
TGTGCCAGCAGCGGGGGACTAGGCTCCTACAATGAGCAGTTCTTC
>TRBV7-2|TRBD1|.|TRBJ2-1
CASSWDRGGYEQFF
TGTGCCAGCAGCTGGGACAGGGGTGGATATGAGCAGTTCTTC
>TRBV6-5|.|.|TRBJ1-2
CASSYSGDMSGYTF
TGTGCCAGCAGTTACTCGGGGGACATGAGTGGCTACACCTTC
>TRBV10-3|.|.|TRBJ2-1
CAISDWQGGSYNEQFF
TGTGCCATCAGTGATTGGCAGGGGGGCTCCTACAATGAGCAGTTCTTC
>TRBV5-6|.|.|TRBJ1-2
CASSLASTDYGYTF
TGTGCCAGCAGCTTGGCGTCGACAGACTATGGCTACACCTTC
>TRBV6-6|.|.|TRBJ2-1
CASSYAGKNEQFF
TGTGCCAGCAGTTATGCAGGGAAGAATGAGCAGTTCTTC
>TRBV25-1|TRBD1|.|TRBJ2-7
CASSERGGRDEQYF
TGTGCCAGCAGTGAAAGAGGGGGCAGGGACGAGCAGTACTTC
>TRBV7-8|.|.|TRBJ1-5
CASSLVEGHQPQHF
TGTGCCAGCAGCTTAGTTGAGGGGCATCAGCCCCAGCATTTT
>TRBV30|.|few|TRBJ2-1
CAWSEQWGQLNNEQFF
TGTGCCTGGAGTGAGCAGTGGGGGCAACTTAACAATGAGCAGTTCTTC
>TRBV29-1|.|.|TRBJ2-6
CSVVGRANVLTF
TGCAGCGTTGTGGGACGGGCCAACGTCCTGACTTTC
>TRBV10-3|TRBD1|.|TRBJ1-6
CAIRSGTDNSPLHF
TGTGCCATCAGATCCGGGACAGATAATTCACCCCTCCACTTT
>TRBV10-1|.|.|TRBJ1-4
CASSDSGKNEKLFF
TGCGCCAGCAGTGATTCAGGGAAGAATGAAAAACTGTTTTTT
>TRBV5-1|.|.|TRBJ1-6
CASSFTGSSSYNSPLHF
TGCGCCAGCAGCTTCACCGGCAGTAGCTCCTATAATTCACCCCTCCACTTT
>TRBV10-1|.|.|TRBJ2-7
CASTSPGGPHSYEQYF
TGCGCCAGCACAAGTCCCGGGGGTCCTCACTCCTACGAGCAGTACTTC
>TRBV29-1|.|.|TRBJ1-1
CSVDRTVEAFF
TGCAGCGTTGATAGGACAGTTGAAGCTTTCTTT
>TRBV29-1|.|.|TRBJ1-1
CSVEDTEAFF
TGCAGCGTTGAAGACACTGAAGCTTTCTTT
>TRBV9|.|.|TRBJ2-1
CASSVGGSLNEQFF
TGTGCCAGCAGCGTAGGTGGGAGTCTCAATGAGCAGTTCTTC
>TRBV4-1|.|.|TRBJ1-4
CASSQEMGGGEKLFF
TGCGCCAGCAGCCAAGAAATGGGAGGCGGTGAAAAACTGTTTTTT
>TRBV29-1|.|.|TRBJ1-1
CSDQRDMNTEAFF
TGCAGCGATCAACGGGATATGAACACTGAAGCTTTCTTT
>TRBV5-6|.|.|TRBJ1-2
CASSLGVDRFFYGYTF
TGTGCCAGCAGCTTGGGGGTCGACCGCTTCTTCTATGGCTACACCTTC
>TRBV6-5|TRBD1|once|TRBJ2-1
CASSTDRVNEQFF
TGTGCCAGCAGTACGGACAGGGTTAATGAGCAGTTCTTC
>TRBV18|.|.|TRBJ2-3
CASSGGLGGSTDTQYF
TGTGCCAGCTCAGGAGGGCTAGGCGGTAGCACAGATACGCAGTATTTT
>TRBV7-9|TRBD1|.|TRBJ1-1
CASSSGQGNTEAFF
TGTGCCAGCAGCTCGGGACAGGGGAACACTGAAGCTTTCTTT
>TRBV28|.|.|TRBJ1-4
CASSLGAATNEKLFF
TGTGCCAGCAGTTTAGGGGCCGCAACTAATGAAAAACTGTTTTTT
>TRBV2|.|.|TRBJ2-2
CASSYNGPLVGELFF
TGTGCCAGCAGTTACAACGGGCCCCTAGTCGGGGAGCTGTTTTTT
>TRBV6-1|TRBD1|.|TRBJ1-1
CASSYRGVNTEAFF
TGTGCCAGCAGCTACAGGGGGGTGAACACTGAAGCTTTCTTT
>TRBV30|.|.|TRBJ1-3
CAWSVLGPSSGNTIYF
TGTGCCTGGAGTGTACTAGGCCCCAGCTCTGGAAACACCATATATTTT